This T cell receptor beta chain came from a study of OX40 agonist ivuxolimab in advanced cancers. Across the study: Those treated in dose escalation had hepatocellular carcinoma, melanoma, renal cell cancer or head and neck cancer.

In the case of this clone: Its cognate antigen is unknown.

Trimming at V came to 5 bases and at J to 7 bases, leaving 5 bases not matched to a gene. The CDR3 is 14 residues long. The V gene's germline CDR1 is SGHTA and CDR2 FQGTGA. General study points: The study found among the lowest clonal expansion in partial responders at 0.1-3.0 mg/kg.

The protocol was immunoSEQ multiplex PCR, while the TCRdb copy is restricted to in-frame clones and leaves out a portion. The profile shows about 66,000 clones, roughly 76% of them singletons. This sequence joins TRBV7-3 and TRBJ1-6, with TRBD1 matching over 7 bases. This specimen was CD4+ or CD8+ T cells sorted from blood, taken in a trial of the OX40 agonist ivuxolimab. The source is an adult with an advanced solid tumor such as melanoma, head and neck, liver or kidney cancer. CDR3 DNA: TGTGCCAGCAGCCGGGACAGCGGAAATTCACCCCTCCACTTT. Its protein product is CASSRDSGNSPLHF.